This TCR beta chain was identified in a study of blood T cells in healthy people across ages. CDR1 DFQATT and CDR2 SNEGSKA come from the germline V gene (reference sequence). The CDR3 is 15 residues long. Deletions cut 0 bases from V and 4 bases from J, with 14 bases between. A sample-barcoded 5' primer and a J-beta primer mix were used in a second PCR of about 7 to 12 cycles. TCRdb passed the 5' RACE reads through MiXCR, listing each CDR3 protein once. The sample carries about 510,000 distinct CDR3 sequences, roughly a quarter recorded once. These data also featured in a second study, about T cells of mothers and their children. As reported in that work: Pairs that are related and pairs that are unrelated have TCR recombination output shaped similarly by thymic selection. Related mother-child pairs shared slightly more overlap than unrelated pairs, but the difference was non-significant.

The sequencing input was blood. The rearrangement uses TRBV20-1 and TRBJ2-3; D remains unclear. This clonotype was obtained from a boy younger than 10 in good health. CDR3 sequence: CSARDTSSNPDTQYF. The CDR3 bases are TGCAGTGCTAGAGATACGTCCTCGAATCCAGATACGCAGTATTTT.